What follows is one T cell receptor beta chain and its context. Its antigen is still unknown. The treatment was: 15 to 20 received Ad26.COV2.S at low or high dose, single or two shots; 5 received placebo; per-sample allocation not given. Specimen acquisition occurred on day 63 following the initial vaccine or placebo injection. The data are from a study of Ad26.COV2.S vaccination and SARS-CoV-2 variants. Per the germline V gene, CDR1 is MDHEN and CDR2 is SYDVKM. Trimming removed 1 base at V and 10 bases at J, with 11 bases between. The CDR3 is made up of 14 amino acids. The repertoire was sequenced with immunoSEQ multiplex PCR; TCRdb's copy has only in-frame clones and lacks some. This table holds 350,000 to 450,000 clones, roughly 90% found once. Regarding the study as a whole: Vaccine and placebo recipients had similar non-spike TCR breadth.

The chain combines TRBV28 with TRBJ1-6, with D unresolved. This specimen consisted of peripheral blood, obtained in a trial of Ad26.COV2.S vaccine versus placebo. The clonotype originates from a person between 18 and 65 years old who received the Ad26.COV2.S COVID-19 vaccine or a placebo. CDR3 residues: CASSLYRLRSPLHF. The CDR3 coding sequence is TGTGCCAGCAGTTTATATCGGCTGAGGTCACCCCTCCACTTT.